These 7 T cell receptor beta chains share one sample of origin, sequenced in a study of blood T cell repertoires in COVID-19. TCRdb keeps only in-frame clones here, not all; method: immunoSEQ multiplex PCR. Among 100,000 to 110,000 clones listed, around nine tenths were seen once. Sequencing input: peripheral blood. All receptors derive from a human donor in a cohort sampled during active COVID-19.

The chain recombines TRBV28 with TRBJ2-1, with 8 bases fitting TRBD2. CDR1 is MDHEN and CDR2 is SYDVKM in the germline V gene. This CDR3 region has 14 residues. V dropped 4 bases and J dropped 7; count of bases not matched to a gene: 6. The CDR3 loop is CASSSGTRTNEQFF. As DNA, the CDR3 is TGTGCCAGCAGTTCCGGGACTAGAACGAATGAGCAGTTCTTC.

V is TRBV3-1 (or the pseudogene TRBV3-2) and J is TRBJ2-7; D uncertain. Trimming removed 1 base at V and 2 bases at J, with 9 bases between. The CDR3 loop spans 14 amino acids. CDR1 is LGHDT, CDR2 YNNKEL, per germline (reference sequence). The CDR3 DNA sequence: TGTGCCAGCAGCCAAGTTTCCGGTCCCTACGAGCAGTACTTC. Translated, it gives CASSQVSGPYEQYF.

This chain links TRBV11-2 with TRBJ2-1; D is ambiguous. V was shortened by 3 bases and J by 1 base, with 13 bases between the two germline ends. The germline gives CDR1 SGHAT, CDR2 FQNNGV. This CDR3 comprises 16 residues. CDR3 protein: CASSFYLDSSYNEQFF. The CDR3 DNA is TGTGCCAGCAGCTTCTATCTCGACTCTTCCTACAATGAGCAGTTCTTC. Full variable domain (rest looked up from reference TRBV11-2 and TRBJ2-1): EAGVAQSPRYKIIEKRQSVAFWCNPISGHATLYWYQQILGQGPKLLIQFQNNGVVDDSQLPKDRFSAERLKGVDSTLKIQPAKLEDSAVYLCASSFYLDSSYNEQFFGPGTRLTVL.

The chain is built from TRBV20-1 and TRBJ2-5; 7 nucleotides align to TRBD2. Per germline, CDR1 DFQATT and CDR2 SNEGSKA (reference sequence). The CDR3 runs to 13 residues. Trimming cost V 3 bases and J 5 bases; bases outside gene matches: 6. CDR3 nucleotide sequence: TGCAGTGCTAGTCGCGGGAGACGGGAGACCCAGTACTTC. This gives the protein CSASRGRRETQYF.

The chain links TRBV3-1 (or the pseudogene TRBV3-2) to TRBJ1-4; a weak D match, TRBD1 (5 bases). The ends were cut back, 0 bases at V and 8 bases at J, with 13 bases in the middle. The germline V gene encodes CDR1 LGHDT and CDR2 YNNKEL (reference sequence). This CDR3 has 15 residues. CDR3 amino acids: CASSQEDKRGEKLFF. DNA for the CDR3: TGTGCCAGCAGCCAAGAAGACAAAAGGGGCGAAAAACTGTTTTTT.

The chain recombines TRBV7-9 with TRBJ2-1; 10 bases are a match to TRBD2. After removal of 3 bases from V and 10 bases from J, the junction contained 6 bases not matched to a gene. CDR3 length: 14 amino acids. Germline V gene data show CDR1 as SEHNR and CDR2 as FQNEAQ (reference sequence). The DNA of the CDR3 is TGTGCCAGCAGCTTCTTGGGAGCGGGAGGGGAGCAGTTCTTC. This codes for CASSFLGAGGEQFF.

V gene TRBV4-1 combines with J gene TRBJ2-7; D may be TRBD2 (5 bases). Germline CDR1 is MGHRA and CDR2 is YSYEKL. The CDR3 loop spans 15 amino acids. The V and J ends lost 5 bases and 9 bases respectively, with 23 bases between them. The CDR3 region is CASSSRASIVFRQYF. CDR3 in DNA: TGCGCCAGCAGCTCGAGGGCCAGTATAGTGTTTAGGCAGTACTTC.